This T cell receptor (beta chain) was recorded in a study of human T cells and chemical hapten exposure. Each CDR3 protein gets one entry after TCRdb re-called the RACE reads with MiXCR. The profile covers more than 75,000 distinct CDR3 sequences, with about a tenth appearing a single time and about 2.3% taken by the ten largest. Described time point: patch test 2, 6 weeks after DPC sensitization. Treatment: therapeutic diphenylcyclopropenone sensitization with weekly scalp DPC. Blood collection happened ahead of applying each patch test. Trimming removed 3 bases from V and 3 bases from J; junction bases left unmatched: 11. Germline V gene sequence: CDR1 SGHRS, CDR2 YFSETQ. There are 17 residues in the CDR3. This clonotype was recorded at least ten times.

The genes are TRBV5-1 and TRBJ1-4; TRBD1 agrees at 7 bases. The sequenced sample was whole blood, obtained in connection with sensitization to the hapten diphenylcyclopropenone (DPC). This TCR was recovered from a woman in her twenties or thirties with alopecia areata. Some clones in this sample may be carry-over from other donors' samples. The CDR3 spells CASSSNPADRSNEKLFF. CDR3 coding DNA: TGCGCCAGCAGCTCCAATCCGGCGGACAGGTCTAATGAAAAACTGTTTTTT.